These 2 T cell receptor beta chains were all obtained from the same sample, sequenced in a study of OX40 agonist ivuxolimab in advanced cancers. Produced via immunoSEQ multiplex PCR; TCRdb's table is partial and in-frame only. The table records 70,000 to 95,000 clones, around 84% of them present only once. The material was CD4+ or CD8+ T cells sorted from blood, obtained in a trial of the OX40 agonist ivuxolimab. Source of these receptors: an adult with an advanced solid tumor such as melanoma, head and neck, liver or kidney cancer.

V usage is TRBV7-6 and J usage is TRBJ2-5; D is perhaps TRBD1 or TRBD2 (6 bases each). This CDR3 has 16 amino acids. The germline gives CDR1 SGHVS, CDR2 FNYEAQ. V was pared by 3 bases and J by 3 bases, with 17 bases between. DNA of the CDR3: TGTGCCAGCAGCTTTGTTGGTGGGGGGCCAGAAGAGACCCAGTACTTC. It codes for CASSFVGGGPEETQYF.

V and J are TRBV4-1 and TRBJ1-2; 8 bases align to TRBD1. CDR1 is MGHRA, CDR2 YSYEKL, per germline. CDR3 length: 15 residues. The trim removed 3 bases at V and 3 bases at J, leaving 6 bases unmatched. DNA of the CDR3: TGCGCCAGCAGCCAGTCGGGACAGGTGGACTATGGCTACACCTTC. Its translation: CASSQSGQVDYGYTF.